Below are 23 T cell receptor beta chains sequenced from a single sample in a study of blood T cell repertoires in COVID-19. Profiled with immunoSEQ multiplex PCR; TCRdb holds only in-frame clones, not every one. There are 200,000 to 250,000 clones in the sample; about four fifths occur only once, and around 7% lies in the top ten. Material: peripheral blood. The receptor source for this set is a woman aged 80 or older with COVID-19, enrolled during active disease.

The chain has TRBV6-5 and TRBJ1-6; D uncertain. Trimming shortened V by 6 bases and J by 8 bases, and 14 bases separated the two germline ends. There are 14 residues in the CDR3. Germline values: CDR1 MNHEY, CDR2 SVGAGI. CDR3 DNA sequence: TGTGCCAGCAGATTACTCTCAGGTTATTCACCCCTCCACTTT. Protein product: CASRLLSGYSPLHF.

V gene TRBV11-2 combines with J gene TRBJ2-6; a weak D match, TRBD1 (6 bases). The CDR3 spans 19 residues. CDR1 is SGHAT, CDR2 FQNNGV, per germline. Trimming left V 2 bases short and J 0 bases short, with 17 bases between. The CDR3 DNA sequence: TGTGCCAGCAGCTTATATGGGACAAGGGGTTCCTCTGGGGCCAACGTCCTGACTTTC. Its protein is CASSLYGTRGSSGANVLTF.

This chain connects TRBV7-9 to TRBJ2-1, with TRBD1 identical over 7 bases. This CDR3 has 14 amino acids. V shed 1 base, J shed 6 bases, and the junction held 3 bases outside the gene matches. In germline, CDR1 is SEHNR, CDR2 FQNEAQ (reference sequence). The CDR3 loop is CASSLGQGSNEQFF. The CDR3 nucleotides are TGTGCCAGCAGCTTAGGACAGGGAAGCAATGAGCAGTTCTTC. Full variable domain (missing parts from reference TRBV7-9 and TRBJ2-1): DTGVSQNPRHKITKRGQNVTFRCDPISEHNRLYWYRQTLGQGPEFLTYFQNEAQLEKSRLLSDRFSAERPKGSFSTLEIQRTEQGDSAMYLCASSLGQGSNEQFFGPGTRLTVL.

To note about this clone: Mismatch with germline at one junction end may stem from a read error. The chain combines TRBV19 with TRBJ2-3; no firm D call. CDR1 LNHDA and CDR2 SQIVND come from the germline V gene (reference sequence). The CDR3 consists of 15 residues. The CDR3 nucleotides are TGTGCCAGCAGTATAGTGGGCTCTAGCACAGATACGCAGTATTTT. Its translation is CASSIVGSSTDTQYF.

This sequence joins TRBV7-6 and TRBJ2-7; 9 bases match TRBD2. Trimming removed 3 bases from V and 6 bases from J; junction bases left unmatched: 9. The germline CDR1 and CDR2 sequences are SGHVS and FNYEAQ. CDR3 length equals 15 residues. This CDR3 reads CASSLRGGTRSEQYF. CDR3 coding DNA: TGTGCCAGCAGCTTGCGGGGGGGGACTAGGAGCGAGCAGTACTTC.

The rearrangement links TRBV18 to TRBJ2-2; D is perhaps TRBD2 (5 bases). CDR3 size: 15 residues. Germline lookup yields CDR1 KGHSH and CDR2 LQKENI. The ends were cut back, 6 bases at V and 4 bases at J, with 15 bases in the middle. DNA of the CDR3: TGTGCCAGCTCTTCCCGGGAATCCAGCACCGGGGAGCTGTTTTTT. This sequence encodes CASSSRESSTGELFF.

The chain employs TRBV7-2 and TRBJ2-7; 8 bases align to TRBD2. In germline, CDR1 is SGHTA, CDR2 FQGNSA. V lost 6 bases to trimming and J lost 2 bases; unmatched junction nucleotides: 9. The CDR3 spans 15 residues. CDR3 protein: CASRLGLAGTYEQYF. The DNA of the CDR3 is TGTGCCAGCAGGCTTGGACTAGCCGGCACCTACGAGCAGTACTTC.

This clone occurred a few times. V and J are TRBV19 and TRBJ1-1; TRBD1 aligns across 11 bases. Per the germline V gene, CDR1 is LNHDA and CDR2 is SQIVND (reference sequence). V lost 5 bases, J lost 3 bases, and 8 bases stayed unmatched. This CDR3 contains 16 residues. CDR3 loop: CASSPLDRGLYTEAFF. Here the CDR3 DNA reads TGTGCCAGTAGTCCACTGGACAGGGGGCTGTACACTGAAGCTTTCTTT.

This chain connects TRBV4-3 to TRBJ1-5; possibly TRBD1 for D (5 bases). The CDR3 totals 14 residues. Trimming took 0 bases from V and 6 from J, leaving 9 bases between them. Germline CDR1 LGHNA, CDR2 YSLEER. The CDR3 region is CASSQERGVQPQHF. The CDR3 region has the DNA TGCGCCAGCAGCCAAGAAAGGGGCGTTCAGCCCCAGCATTTT.

The chain combines TRBV30 with TRBJ1-5; TRBD1 matches 7 bases. The V and J ends lost 5 bases and 7 bases, in that order; junction bases with no gene match: 8. CDR1 and CDR2 from the germline V gene are GTSNPN and SVGIG (reference sequence). The CDR3 sequence is 13 residues long. CDR3 DNA: TGTGCCTGGGGTACAGGGGAACGGCAGCCCCAGCATTTT. Protein product: CAWGTGERQPQHF.

The gene calls are TRBV7-9 and TRBJ2-3; 7 nucleotides line up with TRBD1. The length of the CDR3 is 15 residues. Germline V gives CDR1 SEHNR, CDR2 FQNEAQ (reference sequence). V trimming: 10 bases; J trimming: 2 bases; junction bases outside the gene matches: 12. CDR3 nucleotide sequence: TGTGCCACCCAAGGGGGCCTCACCTACACAGATACGCAGTATTTT. Translated, it gives CATQGGLTYTDTQYF.

The V gene is TRBV9, the J gene TRBJ2-5; no reliable D call. The CDR3 is made up of 16 amino acids. V lost 2 bases and J 3 bases, leaving 17 bases between the germline ends. CDR1 is SGDLS and CDR2 is YYNGEE in the germline V gene. The CDR3 DNA is TGTGCCAGCAGCGTGACCTACGGGTCGATCAAAGAGACCCAGTACTTC. The encoded protein is CASSVTYGSIKETQYF.

V usage is TRBV6-5 and J usage is TRBJ1-5, with TRBD1 identical over 7 bases. The CDR3 contains 15 residues. V was pared by 6 bases and J by 4 bases, with 9 bases of the junction left unmatched. Per germline, CDR1 MNHEY and CDR2 SVGAGI. CDR3 coding DNA: TGTGCCAGCAGAGAGGACAGGAGTCCGAATCAGCCCCAGCATTTT. Amino acids: CASREDRSPNQPQHF.

The sample holds a few counts of this clone. The chain has TRBV9 and TRBJ2-1; D possibly corresponds to TRBD1 (5 bases). The CDR3 totals 14 residues. In germline, CDR1 is SGDLS, CDR2 YYNGEE. V gave up 3 bases and J gave up 6 bases, with 13 bases separating them. CDR3 nucleotide sequence: TGTGCCAGCAGCGCAGGGCTTACCACCAATGAGCAGTTCTTC. This codes for CASSAGLTTNEQFF.

V usage is TRBV12-3 or TRBV12-4 and J usage is TRBJ1-1, with D perhaps matching TRBD1 (6 bases). This CDR3 spans 13 amino acids. Trimming left V 3 bases short and J 2 bases short, with 7 bases between. CDR3 residues: CASSLGANTEAFF. The CDR3, as DNA: TGTGCCAGCAGTTTGGGGGCCAACACTGAAGCTTTCTTT.

The chain couples TRBV20-1 to TRBJ2-7; 10 nucleotides agree with TRBD2. CDR3 length: 13 residues. The V segment lost 3 bases and the J segment 2 bases; nucleotides outside the gene matches: 1. The germline V gene encodes CDR1 DFQATT and CDR2 SNEGSKA (reference sequence). The CDR3 reads CSASTSGTYEQYF. CDR3 nucleotides: TGCAGTGCTAGTACTAGCGGGACCTACGAGCAGTACTTC.

The J gene is TRBJ1-5, the V gene TRBV25-1; no clear D gene. V lost 4 bases and J lost 1, with 2 bases in between. Germline V CDR1 and CDR2: MGHDK, SYGVNS. The CDR3 has 12 residues. This chain's CDR3 is CASSASNQPQHF. The CDR3 nucleotides are TGTGCCAGCAGTGCAAGCAATCAGCCCCAGCATTTT.

This clone has just one count. The chain employs TRBV19 and TRBJ2-5, with a tentative D call TRBD1 (6 bases). Trimming pared 11 bases from V and 5 bases from J, leaving 12 bases between. Germline lookup yields CDR1 LNHDA and CDR2 SQIVND (reference sequence). The CDR3 loop spans 11 amino acids. The CDR3 sequence is CAQGQRETQYF. The CDR3 DNA reads TGTGCCCAGGGGCAACGTGAGACCCAGTACTTC. The full variable domain, in which reference TRBV19 and TRBJ2-5 provide the parts outside the CDR3, is DGGITQSPKYLFRKEGQNVTLSCEQNLNHDAMYWYRQDPGQGLRLIYYSQIVNDFQKGDIAEGYSVSREKKESFPLTVTSAQKNPTAFYLCAQGQRETQYFGPGTRLLVL.

The chain has TRBV15 and TRBJ1-1, with 10 bases lining up with TRBD1. V dropped 2 bases and J dropped 1; count of bases not matched to a gene: 10. Germline CDR1 is LNHNV and CDR2 is YYDKDF (reference sequence). The CDR3 sequence is 18 residues long. In DNA, the CDR3 is TGTGCCACCAGCAGATCCCCGGGACAGGGGAGTGGGAACACTGAAGCTTTCTTT. Protein product: CATSRSPGQGSGNTEAFF.

The chain couples TRBV5-6 to TRBJ1-2, with TRBD1 identical over 9 bases. The CDR3 spans 16 residues. Germline V gives CDR1 SGHDT, CDR2 YYEEEE. Unmatched junction bases numbered 7, after V lost 0 bases and J lost 4 bases. As DNA, the CDR3 is TGTGCCAGCAGCTTGGGGGGACAGGGCTTAAGCTATGGCTACACCTTC. This encodes CASSLGGQGLSYGYTF. The whole variable domain, filled in from reference TRBV5-6 and TRBJ1-2, reads DAGVTQSPTHLIKTRGQQVTLRCSPKSGHDTVSWYQQALGQGPQFIFQYYEEEERQRGNFPDRFSGHQFPNYSSELNVNALLLGDSALYLCASSLGGQGLSYGYTFGSGTRLTVV.

A remark on this clone: The identical CDR3 is also encoded by other nucleotide sequences in the sample. This chain connects TRBV30 to TRBJ1-1; D uncertain. CDR3 size: 12 residues. The V gene's germline CDR1 is GTSNPN and CDR2 SVGIG (reference sequence). Trimming removed 4 bases from V and 5 bases from J, with 11 bases in between. Here the CDR3 DNA reads TGTGCCTGGACAAGGGCGGGAACTGAAGCTTTCTTT. This sequence encodes CAWTRAGTEAFF. Full variable domain (rest looked up from reference TRBV30 and TRBJ1-1): SQTIHQWPATLVQPVGSPLSLECTVEGTSNPNLYWYRQAAGRGLQLLFYSVGIGQISSEVPQNLSASRPQDRQFILSSKKLLLSDSGFYLCAWTRAGTEAFFGQGTRLTVV.

This chain uses TRBV27 with TRBJ2-2; 10 bases line up with TRBD2. Germline trimming cut 3 bases from V and 5 bases from J; bases unmatched to any gene: 12. Per germline, CDR1 MNHEY and CDR2 SMNVEV (reference sequence). This CDR3 contains 18 residues. The CDR3 protein is CASSLDRLAGVRTGELFF. CDR3 nucleotides: TGTGCCAGCAGTTTGGATAGGCTAGCGGGAGTCAGGACCGGGGAGCTGTTTTTT.

V gene TRBV29-1 combines with J gene TRBJ2-7; 9 bases agree with TRBD1. The CDR3 spans 15 residues. V was pared by 2 bases and J by 5 bases, with 10 bases of the junction left unmatched. Germline V gene sequence: CDR1 SQVTM, CDR2 ANQGSEA. The CDR3 coding sequence is TGCAGCGTTGAATGGCGGGGACAGGGAAGGGACGAGCAGTACTTC. Its protein is CSVEWRGQGRDEQYF.